Below, 15 T cell receptor beta chains from the same sample are listed, as sequenced in a study of vaccination effects on CD4 cells after COVID-19. The table came from immunoSEQ multiplex PCR; TCRdb's copy has only in-frame clones and leaves some out. Of about 24,000 clones in the sample, around 69% were seen once. Under the ViraFEST assay, PBMC were stimulated with viral peptide pools so that antigen-specific CD4+ T cells expanded. Sequencing was performed afterwards. When around nine days of culture had elapsed, CD4+ T cells were isolated. The person acquired a PCR-confirmed SARS-CoV-2 infection between March and December 2020. The antigens these receptors bind are not known. The sequencing here drew on CD4+ T cells from PBMCs cultured with SARS-CoV-2 spike peptides, taken before COVID-19 vaccination. Source of these receptors: a human donor who had a prior SARS-CoV-2 infection.

The genes are TRBV5-5 and TRBJ2-5; the D gene could be TRBD1 or TRBD2 (6 bases each). The V end was cut by 0 bases, the J end by 5 bases, with 8 bases between. Germline CDR1 is SGHKS and CDR2 is YYEKEE (reference sequence). This CDR3 contains 13 residues. The CDR3 DNA follows: TGTGCCAGCAGCTTGGAAGGGGGGGAGACCCAGTACTTC. Amino acids: CASSLEGGETQYF.

The V call is TRBV7-8, the J call TRBJ1-1; D gene uncertain. Germline assignment: CDR1 SGHVS and CDR2 FQNEAQ. The CDR3 length is 14 residues. Trimming shortened V by 1 base and J by 5 bases, and 11 bases separated the two germline ends. Here the CDR3 reads CASSLGSGLTEAFF. CDR3 bases: TGTGCCAGCAGCTTAGGTAGTGGATTGACTGAAGCTTTCTTT.

CDR3 in amino acids: CASSQGLGDYYEQYF. As DNA, the CDR3 is TGTGCCAGCAGCCAAGGATTAGGAGATTACTACGAGCAGTACTTC. The genes are TRBV14 and TRBJ2-7; D uncertain. This CDR3 region has 15 residues. V shed 1 base and J shed 3 bases, with 13 bases lying between them. CDR1 SGHDN and CDR2 FVKESK come from the germline V gene.

This chain links TRBV5-1 with TRBJ1-6; the match to TRBD1 covers 7 bases. The CDR3 spans 15 residues. The germline gives CDR1 SGHRS, CDR2 YFSETQ. V dropped 2 bases and J dropped 7; count of bases not matched to a gene: 6. The CDR3: CASSFIGTENSPLHF. The CDR3 nucleotides read TGCGCCAGCAGCTTCATCGGGACAGAAAATTCACCCCTCCACTTT.

V is TRBV5-1 and J is TRBJ2-7, with D tentatively TRBD2 (6 bases). The CDR3 spans 15 residues. The germline V gene has CDR1 SGHRS and CDR2 YFSETQ. V dropped 7 bases and J dropped 6 bases, with 23 bases sitting between them. In DNA form, the CDR3 reads TGCGCCAGCGGCTACTCCGGGACTCTCAATCGCGAGCAGTACTTC. Amino acid sequence: CASGYSGTLNREQYF.

The chain recombines TRBV4-3 with TRBJ2-5; no firm D call. Germline V gene sequence: CDR1 LGHNA, CDR2 YSLEER. CDR3 size: 14 residues. The V end lost 0 bases, the J end lost 5 bases, and 10 bases lay between the germline ends. The CDR3 DNA sequence: TGCGCCAGCAGCCAAGAGGCCCACGGGGAGACCCAGTACTTC. This codes for CASSQEAHGETQYF.

The V call is TRBV11-2, the J call TRBJ2-2; TRBD2 matches at 15 bases. J lost 6 bases, V lost 5 bases, and 1 base had no gene match. Germline values: CDR1 SGHAT, CDR2 FQNNGV. CDR3 length equals 15 residues. CDR3 bases: TGTGCCAGCAGCCGGACTAGCGGGAGGGCCGGGGAGCTGTTTTTT. Translating gives CASSRTSGRAGELFF.

This chain joins TRBV11-2 and TRBJ2-5; 15 bases map to TRBD2. Germline trimming cut 5 bases from V and 9 bases from J; bases unmatched to any gene: 13. This CDR3 has 17 amino acids. Germline CDR1 is SGHAT and CDR2 is FQNNGV. CDR3 sequence: CASSAAAGLAGGMAQYF. In nucleotides, the CDR3 is TGTGCCAGCAGCGCGGCCGCGGGACTAGCGGGGGGTATGGCCCAGTACTTC.

This clone was seen only a few times. The rearrangement links TRBV18 to TRBJ2-3, with a tentative D call TRBD2 (6 bases). This CDR3 contains 17 residues. Per the germline V gene, CDR1 is KGHSH and CDR2 is LQKENI. The V and J ends lost 2 bases and 5 bases respectively, with 20 bases between them. The CDR3 loop reads CASSPSVFGRGRDTQYF. The CDR3, as DNA: TGTGCCAGCTCACCATCCGTTTTCGGGAGAGGGAGAGATACGCAGTATTTT.

V is TRBV4-2 and J is TRBJ1-4; D gene unclear. CDR3 length: 14 amino acids. V lost 4 bases to trimming and J lost 5 bases, with 11 bases between them. Germline V CDR1 and CDR2: LGHNA, YNFKEQ. The CDR3 sequence is CASSLAVLNEKLFF. The CDR3, as DNA: TGTGCCAGCAGCCTGGCCGTCCTAAATGAAAAACTGTTTTTT.

This clone was seen only once. The chain links TRBV5-1 to TRBJ2-3, with D perhaps matching TRBD1 (6 bases). CDR3 size: 17 residues. Per germline, CDR1 SGHRS and CDR2 YFSETQ. V was clipped by 0 bases and J by 4 bases, with 18 bases between them. The CDR3 loop reads CASSLGGTPDASDTQYF. The CDR3 DNA sequence: TGCGCCAGCAGCTTGGGAGGGACACCCGACGCATCAGATACGCAGTATTTT.

This chain links TRBV5-1 with TRBJ2-7; D uncertain. CDR3 length: 15 residues. Germline V CDR1 and CDR2: SGHRS, YFSETQ. Between the trimmed V and J ends, which lost 1 base and 3 bases, there was a span of 14 bases. The CDR3, as DNA: TGCGCCAGCAGCTTGCTCGCAGGCCTGGGCTACGAGCAGTACTTC. It is translated as CASSLLAGLGYEQYF.

This clone was detected only once. The V gene is TRBV13, the J gene TRBJ1-4, with 7 bases fitting TRBD1. Per germline, CDR1 PRHDT and CDR2 FYEKMQ (reference sequence). V was pared by 5 bases and J by 4 bases, with 4 bases of the junction left unmatched. This CDR3 has 14 amino acids. The CDR3: CASSPDRINEKLFF. DNA of the CDR3: TGTGCCAGCAGCCCGGACAGGATTAATGAAAAACTGTTTTTT. The complete variable domain, with remaining parts taken from reference TRBV13 and TRBJ1-4, reads AAGVIQSPRHLIKEKRETATLKCYPIPRHDTVYWYQQGPGQDPQFLISFYEKMQSDKGSIPDRFSAQQFSDYHSELNMSSLELGDSALYFCASSPDRINEKLFFGSGTQLSVL.

This clone was recorded only once. The V call is TRBV28, the J call TRBJ2-7; no definite D call. V was clipped by 4 bases and J by 4 bases, with 8 bases between them. The CDR3 loop spans 12 amino acids. The germline V gene has CDR1 MDHEN and CDR2 SYDVKM. The CDR3: CASSSPTYEQYF. The CDR3 coding sequence is TGTGCCAGCAGTTCCCCTACGTACGAGCAGTACTTC. Full variable domain (outside the CDR3, taken from reference TRBV28 and TRBJ2-7): DVKVTQSSRYLVKRTGEKVFLECVQDMDHENMFWYRQDPGLGLRLIYFSYDVKMKEKGDIPEGYSVSREKKERFSLILESASTNQTSMYLCASSSPTYEQYFGPGTRLTVT.

The chain employs TRBV7-9 and TRBJ2-2, with D possibly TRBD2 on 5 matching bases. The ends were cut back, 1 base at V and 6 bases at J, with 9 bases in the middle. The CDR3 is 14 residues long. The germline V gene encodes CDR1 SEHNR and CDR2 FQNEAQ (reference sequence). The CDR3 nucleotides read TGTGCCAGCAGCTTAGGTCTAGCCGCCGGGGAGCTGTTTTTT. It translates to CASSLGLAAGELFF.